Following are 20 T cell receptor beta chains from one sample sequenced in a study of beta chain features in type 1 diabetes. The whole isolated RNA underwent reverse transcription, so sequencing captured expressed TCRB transcripts. TCRdb's table, derived via immunoSEQ multiplex PCR, lists solely in-frame clones and lacks some. The data contain around 300,000 clones, approximately 8% of them singletons. Sample: central memory CD4+ T cells from blood. These receptors were taken from a woman younger than 35 in good health.

Ten or more counts support this clone. The rearrangement links TRBV5-1 to TRBJ2-1; D is unresolved. The CDR3 sequence is 12 residues long. CDR1 and CDR2 from the germline V gene are SGHRS and YFSETQ. V shed 2 bases and J shed 8 bases, with 8 bases lying between them. CDR3 nucleotides: TGCGCCAGCAGCTTTTTCGAGGATGAGCAGTTCTTC. As protein: CASSFFEDEQFF.

The CDR3 DNA follows: TGTGCCAGCCAAGGACTTCTGGCGGGCAATGAGCAGTTCTTC. Encoded protein: CASQGLLAGNEQFF. The chain recombines TRBV5-5 with TRBJ2-1; possibly TRBD2 for D (5 bases). Germline V lookup: CDR1 SGHKS, CDR2 YYEKEE (reference sequence). With 7 bases removed from V and 6 bases from J, the gap between germline ends came to 17 bases. This CDR3 is 14 amino acids long.

This clone has just a few counts. The CDR3 DNA reads as TGTGCCAGCAGCTTATACGGCGTCGGGGAGCTGTTTTTT. Translation gives CASSLYGVGELFF. The chain is built from TRBV11-2 and TRBJ2-2; D is uncertain. Trimming took 2 bases from V and 7 from J, leaving 8 bases between them. The germline gives CDR1 SGHAT, CDR2 FQNNGV. The CDR3 spans 13 residues.

The rearrangement links TRBV2 to TRBJ1-1; D call uncertain. Trimming cost V 2 bases and J 2 bases, with 12 bases left between them. The CDR3 loop spans 15 amino acids. The germline V gene encodes CDR1 SNHLY and CDR2 FYNNEI. The CDR3 here is CASSESGLANTEAFF. As DNA, the CDR3 is TGTGCCAGCAGTGAATCTGGCCTTGCCAACACTGAAGCTTTCTTT.

This clone has more than one count but fewer than ten. This sequence joins TRBV21-1 and TRBJ2-7; TRBD1 is the table's D call, not checked against the DNA. TRBV21-1 is classified as a pseudogene. The CDR3 spans 14 residues. As DNA, the CDR3 is TGTGCCAGCAGCAAAGAACGGGACAGGTACGAGCAGTACGTC. It is translated as CASSKERDRYEQYV.

The V call is TRBV14, the J call TRBJ2-3; a weak D match, TRBD1 (6 bases). V lost 1 base to trimming and J lost 5 bases, with 16 bases between them. The germline V gene encodes CDR1 SGHDN and CDR2 FVKESK. This CDR3 is 16 amino acids long. The CDR3 region is CASSQGWKQGLDTQYF. CDR3 in DNA: TGTGCCAGCAGCCAAGGTTGGAAACAGGGATTAGATACGCAGTATTTT.

The chain is built from TRBV27 and TRBJ1-2; D call uncertain. CDR3 length: 11 residues. V dropped 2 bases and J dropped 2 bases, with 0 bases sitting between them. CDR1 MNHEY and CDR2 SMNVEV come from the germline V gene (reference sequence). CDR3 coding DNA: TGTGCCAGCAGTTTAAACTATGGCTACACCTTC. Translated: CASSLNYGYTF.

This clone has a handful of counts. Distinct nucleotide sequences in the sample also encode this CDR3. The chain employs TRBV2 and TRBJ1-1; no firm D call. Trimming cost V 3 bases and J 0 bases, with 5 bases left between them. This CDR3 has 13 amino acids. The germline gives CDR1 SNHLY, CDR2 FYNNEI. In nucleotides, the CDR3 is TGTGCCAGCAGTGAGCGCATGAACACTGAAGCTTTCTTT. Residues: CASSERMNTEAFF.

This clone appeared a few times. The V and J genes are TRBV4-1 and TRBJ2-1; TRBD2 is a possible D gene (6 bases). Trimming removed 0 bases from V and 8 bases from J, with 11 bases in between. The CDR3 has 14 residues. CDR1 and CDR2 from the germline V gene are MGHRA and YSYEKL. For the CDR3, the DNA is TGCGCCAGCAGCCAAGATCTGGGCGGGGATGAGCAGTTCTTC. As protein: CASSQDLGGDEQFF.

This chain uses TRBV7-9 with TRBJ2-5; a weak D match, TRBD1 (5 bases). Germline loops: CDR1 SEHNR, CDR2 FQNEAQ (reference sequence). Trimming took 6 bases from V and 3 from J, leaving 5 bases between them. The CDR3 runs 11 residues. CDR3 amino acids: CASRTEETQYF. DNA for the CDR3: TGTGCCAGCAGGACAGAAGAGACCCAGTACTTC.

This clone has a count of ten or more. J is TRBJ1-5 and V is TRBV7-2, with 7 bases identical to TRBD1. The V segment lost 4 bases and the J segment 0 bases; nucleotides outside the gene matches: 6. The CDR3 is 16 residues long. Germline V gene sequence: CDR1 SGHTA, CDR2 FQGNSA. CDR3 bases: TGTGCCAGCAGCTGGACCGGGACAGATAGCAATCAGCCCCAGCATTTT. As protein: CASSWTGTDSNQPQHF.

A note on this clone: Other DNA sequences from this sample encode an identical CDR3 as well. This chain connects TRBV7-2 to TRBJ2-7, with D perhaps TRBD2 (5 bases). V lost 2 bases and J lost 4, with 9 bases in between. CDR1 is SGHTA and CDR2 is FQGNSA in the germline V gene. This CDR3 has 13 amino acids. The CDR3 sequence: CASSLLAGYEQYF. CDR3 DNA: TGTGCCAGCAGCTTACTAGCAGGATACGAGCAGTACTTC. The variable domain in full, completed from reference TRBV7-2 and TRBJ2-7, reads GAGVSQSPSNKVTEKGKDVELRCDPISGHTALYWYRQSLGQGLEFLIYFQGNSAPDKSGLPSDRFSAERTGGSVSTLTIQRTQQEDSAVYLCASSLLAGYEQYFGPGTRLTVT.

This clone appeared many times. The rearrangement joins TRBV20-1 to TRBJ1-1, with D unresolved. This CDR3 contains 8 residues. The ends were cut back, 4 bases at V and 6 bases at J, with 0 bases in the middle. Germline-derived CDR1 and CDR2 are DFQATT and SNEGSKA (reference sequence). The CDR3 region has the DNA TGCAGTGCTACTGAAGCTTTCTTT. Protein: CSATEAFF.

Notes on this clone: The identical CDR3 is also encoded by other nucleotide sequences in the sample. This chain joins TRBV7-3 and TRBJ1-2; 9 bases fit TRBD1. CDR1 SGHTA and CDR2 FQGTGA come from the germline V gene. The CDR3 consists of 15 residues. Trimming at V came to 5 bases and at J to 5 bases, leaving 9 bases not matched to a gene. The CDR3 spells CASSPSTGTGYGYTF. The CDR3 coding sequence is TGTGCCAGCAGCCCTTCAACAGGGACAGGGTATGGCTACACCTTC.

This clone was detected a few times. The chain joins TRBV29-1 to TRBJ2-1; D may correspond to TRBD1 or TRBD2 (5 bases each). The CDR3 runs to 13 residues. Germline V gene lookup returns CDR1 SQVTM and CDR2 ANQGSEA. The DNA for the CDR3 is TGCTCCTGGGCCAGGGAGTTTAACAATGAGCAGTTCTTC. Translated, it gives CSWAREFNNEQFF.

The chain carries TRBV25-1 and TRBJ1-4; D uncertain. Trimming stripped 8 bases from V and 0 bases from J, with 7 bases between. CDR1 is MGHDK and CDR2 is SYGVNS in the germline V gene. This CDR3 region has 13 residues. The CDR3 region is CASHEATNEKLFF. The CDR3 DNA is TGTGCCAGCCACGAGGCAACTAATGAAAAACTGTTTTTT.

V gene TRBV18 combines with J gene TRBJ1-1; maybe TRBD1 (5 bases). Trimming took 3 bases from V and 1 from J, leaving 6 bases between them. From germline, CDR1 is KGHSH and CDR2 LQKENI. This CDR3 spans 13 amino acids. The DNA for the CDR3 is TGTGCCAGCTCACCGGACACGAACACTGAAGCTTTCTTT. Translation gives CASSPDTNTEAFF.

The chain uses TRBV28 and TRBJ1-5; 10 nucleotides match TRBD1. Per the germline V gene, CDR1 is MDHEN and CDR2 is SYDVKM. The V and J ends lost 7 bases and 7 bases, in that order; junction bases with no gene match: 7. CDR3 length equals 14 residues. CDR3 loop: CASIPGTGAQPQHF. In DNA, the CDR3 is TGTGCCAGCATCCCCGGGACAGGGGCGCAGCCCCAGCATTTT.

This chain joins TRBV5-4 and TRBJ2-5, with D perhaps TRBD1 (6 bases). The CDR3 loop spans 14 amino acids. Trimming left V 2 bases short and J 4 bases short, with 12 bases between. The germline gives CDR1 SGHNT, CDR2 YYREEE (reference sequence). The chain's CDR3 is CASSFRGGGETQYF. As DNA, the CDR3 is TGTGCCAGCAGCTTCCGTGGGGGCGGAGAGACCCAGTACTTC.

The rearrangement joins TRBV9 to TRBJ1-5, with D uncertain. Germline V gene sequence: CDR1 SGDLS, CDR2 YYNGEE. This CDR3 is 13 amino acids long. Trimming took off 2 bases at V and 5 bases at J, with 8 bases between the two ends. The CDR3, as DNA: TGTGCCAGCAGCGTCAGTCCTCATCAGCCCCAGCATTTT. Residues: CASSVSPHQPQHF.